This TCR beta chain stems from a study of cytomegalovirus exposure and HLA in healthy donors. As for the study in general: An analysis done earlier identified fewer than 140 million unique TCR beta sequences from about 179 million T cells.

Primers included in the PCR were 60 Vbeta and 13 Jbeta primers. Repertoires were generated with immunoSEQ multiplex PCR, while TCRdb's copy carries only in-frame clones and drops some. The table lists 100,000 to 150,000 clones, around three quarters of them singletons, with around 2.7% in the top ten. The junction had 11 bases not matched to a gene; V was cut back by 0 bases and J by 1 base. CDR1 and CDR2 from the germline V gene are SGHRS and YFSETQ. The CDR3 totals 18 residues. This clone has just a few counts. The sequenced sample was PBMCs. This chain uses TRBV5-1 with TRBJ1-1; 8 bases line up with TRBD1. The source of this sequence is a woman aged 55 to 70 in good health and CMV-seropositive. CDR3 bases: TGCGCCAGCAGCTTGGCTCCTCGGACAGGGTCGACGAACACTGAAGCTTTCTTT. Protein product: CASSLAPRTGSTNTEAFF. Drawing the rest from reference TRBV5-1 and TRBJ1-1, the complete variable domain is KAGVTQTPRYLIKTRGQQVTLSCSPISGHRSVSWYQQTPGQGLQFLFEYFSETQRNKGNFPGRFSGRQFSNSRSEMNVSTLELGDSALYLCASSLAPRTGSTNTEAFFGQGTRLTVV.